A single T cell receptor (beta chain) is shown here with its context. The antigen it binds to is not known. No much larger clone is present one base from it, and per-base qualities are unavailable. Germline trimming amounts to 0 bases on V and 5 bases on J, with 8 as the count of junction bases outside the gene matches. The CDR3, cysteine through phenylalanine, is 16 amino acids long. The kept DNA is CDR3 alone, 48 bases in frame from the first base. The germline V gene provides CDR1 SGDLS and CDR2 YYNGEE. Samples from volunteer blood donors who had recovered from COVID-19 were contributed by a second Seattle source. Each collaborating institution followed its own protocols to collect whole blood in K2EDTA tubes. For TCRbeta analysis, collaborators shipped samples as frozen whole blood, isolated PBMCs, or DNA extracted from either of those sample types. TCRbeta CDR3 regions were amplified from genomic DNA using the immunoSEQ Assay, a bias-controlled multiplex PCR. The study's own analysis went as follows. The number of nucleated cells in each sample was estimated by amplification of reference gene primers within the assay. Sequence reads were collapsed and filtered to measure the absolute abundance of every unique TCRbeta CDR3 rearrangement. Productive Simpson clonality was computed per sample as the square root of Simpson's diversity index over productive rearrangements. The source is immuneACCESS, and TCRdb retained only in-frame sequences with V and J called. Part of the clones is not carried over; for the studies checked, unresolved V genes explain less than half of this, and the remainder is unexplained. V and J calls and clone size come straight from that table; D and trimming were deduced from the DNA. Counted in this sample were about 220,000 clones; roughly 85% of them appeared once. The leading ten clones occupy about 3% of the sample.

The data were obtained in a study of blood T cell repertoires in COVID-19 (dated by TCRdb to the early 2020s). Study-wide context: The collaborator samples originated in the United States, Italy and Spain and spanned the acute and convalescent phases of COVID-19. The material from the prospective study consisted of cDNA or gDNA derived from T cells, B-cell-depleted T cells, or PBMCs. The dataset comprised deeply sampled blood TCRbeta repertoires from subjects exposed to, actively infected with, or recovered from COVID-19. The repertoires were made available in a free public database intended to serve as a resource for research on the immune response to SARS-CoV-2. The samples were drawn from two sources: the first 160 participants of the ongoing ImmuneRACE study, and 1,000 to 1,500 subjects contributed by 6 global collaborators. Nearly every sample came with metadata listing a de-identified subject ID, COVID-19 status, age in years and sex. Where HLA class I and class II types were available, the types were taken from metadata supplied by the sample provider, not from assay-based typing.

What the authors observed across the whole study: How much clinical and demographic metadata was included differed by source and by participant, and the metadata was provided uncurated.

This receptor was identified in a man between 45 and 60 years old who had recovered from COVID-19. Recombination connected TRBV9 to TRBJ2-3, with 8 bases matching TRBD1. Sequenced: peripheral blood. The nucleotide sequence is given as TGTGCCAGCAGCGTAGCCCCCGGACAGGGACTAGATACGCAGTATTTT. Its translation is CASSVAPGQGLDTQYF.